What follows are 28 T cell receptor beta chains derived from one specimen sequenced in a study of cytomegalovirus exposure and HLA in healthy donors. It was with 60 Vbeta and 13 Jbeta primers that the PCR ran. Generated by immunoSEQ multiplex PCR, the TCRdb table keeps only in-frame clones and is missing some. Of tens of thousands of clones listed, roughly 73% are singletons. Sequencing input: PBMCs. The origin of the receptors is a male donor in good health and CMV-seropositive.

V usage is TRBV7-9 and J usage is TRBJ2-1; 14 bases line up with TRBD2. Trimming cost V 0 bases and J 3 bases; bases outside gene matches: 4. The CDR3 is 18 amino acids. The germline gives CDR1 SEHNR, CDR2 FQNEAQ (reference sequence). The CDR3 is CASSLAPGLAGDYNEQFF. The CDR3 DNA reads as TGTGCCAGCAGCTTAGCGCCGGGACTAGCGGGAGACTACAATGAGCAGTTCTTC.

This chain uses TRBV7-8 with TRBJ2-3; perhaps TRBD2 as D (7 bases). V shed 0 bases and J shed 3 bases, with 10 bases lying between them. CDR3 length equals 15 residues. Germline assignment: CDR1 SGHVS and CDR2 FQNEAQ. CDR3 DNA: TGTGCCAGCAGCTTAGCGCGGGGGCCAACAGATACGCAGTATTTT. This encodes CASSLARGPTDTQYF.

The rearrangement links TRBV29-1 to TRBJ1-2, with 7 bases aligning to TRBD1. V lost 7 bases, J lost 3 bases, and 8 bases stayed unmatched. The CDR3 is 13 amino acids. The germline V gene encodes CDR1 SQVTM and CDR2 ANQGSEA. CDR3 sequence (DNA): TGCAGCGGTGGGGGAACAGGGGACTATGGCTACACCTTC. It is translated as CSGGGTGDYGYTF.

V and J are TRBV7-6 and TRBJ2-2, with no clear D. The CDR3 has 15 residues. Looked up from germline, CDR1 is SGHVS and CDR2 is FNYEAQ. The germline V and J ends were trimmed by 2 bases and 0 bases, with 7 bases remaining between them. The CDR3 region is CASSLSAANTGELFF. The CDR3 DNA is TGTGCCAGCAGCTTATCGGCGGCGAACACCGGGGAGCTGTTTTTT.

This clone has only one observation. The chain has TRBV28 and TRBJ1-1; D possibly corresponds to TRBD1 (5 bases). Germline values: CDR1 MDHEN, CDR2 SYDVKM. The CDR3 has 15 residues. Between the trimmed V and J ends, which lost 5 bases and 2 bases, there was a span of 15 bases. CDR3 coding DNA: TGTGCCAGCAGTCGCTCAGGGATCCCTAACACTGAAGCTTTCTTT. It encodes CASSRSGIPNTEAFF.

This clone was observed a single time. The gene calls are TRBV2 and TRBJ1-1; 7 bases are a match to TRBD1. This CDR3 region has 19 residues. Germline V CDR1 and CDR2: SNHLY, FYNNEI. Unmatched junction bases numbered 21, after V lost 3 bases and J lost 5 bases. DNA for the CDR3: TGTGCCAGCAGTGACCTCGATTGGACAGGTATGGGCTACTTGACTGAAGCTTTCTTT. Amino acids: CASSDLDWTGMGYLTEAFF.

The J gene is TRBJ1-5, the V gene TRBV28, with 11 bases identical to TRBD1. V was pared by 5 bases and J by 1 base, with 10 bases of the junction left unmatched. The germline V gene has CDR1 MDHEN and CDR2 SYDVKM. The length of the CDR3 is 18 residues. CDR3 protein: CASSAGTGGGVSNQPQHF. In DNA form, the CDR3 reads TGTGCCAGCAGTGCTGGGACAGGGGGAGGGGTGAGCAATCAGCCCCAGCATTTT.

The rearrangement joins TRBV12-5 to TRBJ2-1; 14 nucleotides agree with TRBD2. The CDR3 runs 15 residues. CDR1 and CDR2 from the germline V gene are LGHNT and FRNRAP. The V segment lost 5 bases and the J segment 9 bases; nucleotides outside the gene matches: 6. DNA for the CDR3: TGTGCTAGTGGTCCGGGGACTAGCGGGAGATTTGAGCAGTTCTTC. This encodes CASGPGTSGRFEQFF.

The chain combines TRBV6-4 with TRBJ2-1; tentative D call: TRBD2 (5 bases). V lost 3 bases to trimming and J lost 4 bases, with 16 bases between them. From germline, CDR1 is MRHNA and CDR2 SNTAGT. The CDR3 totals 16 residues. The CDR3 sequence: CASSESGTERYNEQFF. For the CDR3, the DNA is TGTGCCAGCAGTGAGAGCGGTACTGAACGGTACAATGAGCAGTTCTTC.

DNA for the CDR3: TGTGCCAGCAGCTTAGTGGGACAGGGTCCCTACGAGCAGTACTTC. Protein: CASSLVGQGPYEQYF. The chain employs TRBV7-2 and TRBJ2-7; TRBD1 aligns across 9 bases. This CDR3 spans 15 amino acids. Germline CDR1 reads SGHTA; CDR2 reads FQGNSA. The V gene end was trimmed by 1 base and the J gene end by 2 bases; junction bases not matched to a gene: 3. The full variable domain, its missing parts supplied by reference TRBV7-2 and TRBJ2-7, is GAGVSQSPSNKVTEKGKDVELRCDPISGHTALYWYRQSLGQGLEFLIYFQGNSAPDKSGLPSDRFSAERTGGSVSTLTIQRTQQEDSAVYLCASSLVGQGPYEQYFGPGTRLTVT.

The chain combines TRBV5-4 with TRBJ2-3; 7 nucleotides align to TRBD1. Germline V gene lookup returns CDR1 SGHNT and CDR2 YYREEE (reference sequence). V was pared by 4 bases and J by 0 bases, with 8 bases of the junction left unmatched. The CDR3 totals 16 residues. In DNA, the CDR3 is TGTGCCAGCAGCCTATACAGGGGTAGAAGCACAGATACGCAGTATTTT. This gives the protein CASSLYRGRSTDTQYF.

The chain employs TRBV2 and TRBJ2-2; TRBD2 is a possible D gene (5 bases). Germline-derived CDR1 and CDR2 are SNHLY and FYNNEI. The CDR3 covers 16 residues. Trimming pared 6 bases from V and 6 bases from J, leaving 20 bases between. CDR3 in amino acids: CASRIPGGVVSGELFF. Here the CDR3 DNA reads TGTGCCAGCAGGATCCCCGGAGGCGTAGTGTCCGGGGAGCTGTTTTTT.

The chain uses TRBV28 and TRBJ2-7; 8 bases align to TRBD2. This CDR3 spans 15 amino acids. V was clipped by 1 base and J by 0 bases; unmatched bases: 2. Germline CDR1 and CDR2: MDHEN and SYDVKM. The DNA of the CDR3 is TGTGCCAGCAGTTTATTCAGCGGGAGCTCCTACGAGCAGTACTTC. This encodes CASSLFSGSSYEQYF. Variable domain in full (rest from reference TRBV28 and TRBJ2-7): DVKVTQSSRYLVKRTGEKVFLECVQDMDHENMFWYRQDPGLGLRLIYFSYDVKMKEKGDIPEGYSVSREKKERFSLILESASTNQTSMYLCASSLFSGSSYEQYFGPGTRLTVT.

The chain has TRBV6-6 and TRBJ1-5, with 9 bases aligning to TRBD1. This CDR3 contains 14 residues. In germline, CDR1 is MNHNY, CDR2 SVGAGI (reference sequence). After removal of 6 bases from V and 7 bases from J, the junction contained 7 bases not matched to a gene. DNA of the CDR3: TGTGCCAGCAGAGGTGACAGGGGGGGGCAGCCCCAGCATTTT. It is translated as CASRGDRGGQPQHF.

V and J are TRBV11-2 and TRBJ1-1; a weak D match, TRBD1 (6 bases). V was clipped by 1 base and J by 6 bases, with 12 bases between them. The CDR3 spans 14 residues. The germline V gene has CDR1 SGHAT and CDR2 FQNNGV. The CDR3 DNA reads as TGTGCCAGCAGCTTAGCAGGGGCAGGGCCTGAAGCTTTCTTT. This codes for CASSLAGAGPEAFF.

The J gene is TRBJ2-2, the V gene TRBV27; TRBD2 matches at 8 bases. The length of the CDR3 is 17 residues. J lost 2 bases, V lost 3 bases, and 8 bases had no gene match. The germline V gene has CDR1 MNHEY and CDR2 SMNVEV (reference sequence). In nucleotides, the CDR3 is TGTGCCAGCAGTTTTGTGTCTAGCGGGTTTAACACCGGGGAGCTGTTTTTT. Its protein product is CASSFVSSGFNTGELFF.

This sequence joins TRBV2 and TRBJ2-7; D might be TRBD1 (5 bases). The ends were cut back, 9 bases at V and 3 bases at J, with 12 bases in the middle. The CDR3 runs 12 residues. Germline V CDR1 and CDR2: SNHLY, FYNNEI. The CDR3, as DNA: TGTGCCAGAGGAGACAGTTACTACGAGCAGTACTTC. It is translated as CARGDSYYEQYF.

This clone was counted a few times. CDR3 bases: TGTGCCAGCAGCCCAAACAGGGGGCCTAATGAAAAACTGTTTTTT. Protein: CASSPNRGPNEKLFF. The V gene is TRBV7-6, the J gene TRBJ1-4; 9 nucleotides agree with TRBD1. V shed 5 bases and J 3 bases; nucleotides not matched to a gene: 4. CDR3 length: 15 amino acids. Germline CDR1 and CDR2: SGHVS and FNYEAQ.

V is TRBV28 and J is TRBJ1-2; D may be TRBD1 (6 bases). V gave up 7 bases and J gave up 6 bases, with 21 bases separating them. Germline assignment: CDR1 MDHEN and CDR2 SYDVKM. The CDR3 covers 15 residues. The CDR3 DNA sequence: TGTGCCAGCACCCCATGGGACACAGGGAGCGATGGCTACACCTTC. Translating gives CASTPWDTGSDGYTF.

This chain uses TRBV7-8 with TRBJ1-5, with D perhaps TRBD1 (5 bases). The V gene's germline CDR1 is SGHVS and CDR2 FQNEAQ. V lost 7 bases, J lost 0 bases, and 13 bases lay in between. The CDR3 contains 15 residues. Written as DNA, the CDR3 is TGTGCCAGCACCCTGACGGGGGATAGCAATCAGCCCCAGCATTTT. Translation gives CASTLTGDSNQPQHF.

The count of this clone is one. The chain uses TRBV27 and TRBJ2-3, with 7 bases that match TRBD2. This CDR3 region has 16 residues. Looked up from germline, CDR1 is MNHEY and CDR2 is SMNVEV (reference sequence). V was pared by 6 bases and J by 3 bases, with 12 bases of the junction left unmatched. The DNA for the CDR3 is TGTGCCAGCAGGCCTAGGGCGGGAGATCTTACAGATACGCAGTATTTT. Translation gives CASRPRAGDLTDTQYF.

The genes are TRBV10-3 and TRBJ2-7; D remains unclear. Per germline, CDR1 ENHRY and CDR2 SYGVKD. V was cut by 5 bases and J by 0 bases, with 5 bases left in between. This CDR3 is 12 amino acids long. DNA of the CDR3: TGTGCCATCAGTACACGCTCCTACGAGCAGTACTTC. Translation gives CAISTRSYEQYF.

V usage is TRBV11-2 and J usage is TRBJ2-3; the D gene is possibly TRBD1 (6 bases). Germline CDR1 is SGHAT and CDR2 is FQNNGV. The V gene lost 5 bases and the J gene lost 0 bases, with 15 bases spanning the gap. There are 16 residues in the CDR3. In DNA, the CDR3 is TGTGCCAGCAGCCGGGTCCGTACAGGGAGCACAGATACGCAGTATTTT. Protein product: CASSRVRTGSTDTQYF.

DNA for the CDR3: TGTGCCAGCAGCCAGGGACCGGGACAGGGGATCGAGGTTGAAGCTTTCTTT. Translated: CASSQGPGQGIEVEAFF. This rearrangement joins TRBV4-2 to TRBJ1-1; 10 bases align to TRBD1. The CDR3 totals 17 residues. Losses at the gene ends were 3 bases for V and 7 bases for J; bases not matched to a gene: 14. Germline values: CDR1 LGHNA, CDR2 YNFKEQ.

The V call is TRBV7-9, the J call TRBJ1-1; 7 nucleotides match TRBD1. V trimming: 4 bases; J trimming: 4 bases; junction bases outside the gene matches: 9. Germline CDR1 SEHNR, CDR2 FQNEAQ (reference sequence). There are 15 residues in the CDR3. Written as DNA, the CDR3 is TGTGCCAGCAGCTGGACGGGACAGTTGGGCACTGAAGCTTTCTTT. Translating it yields CASSWTGQLGTEAFF. The full variable domain, rest sourced from reference TRBV7-9 and TRBJ1-1, is DTGVSQNPRHKITKRGQNVTFRCDPISEHNRLYWYRQTLGQGPEFLTYFQNEAQLEKSRLLSDRFSAERPKGSFSTLEIQRTEQGDSAMYLCASSWTGQLGTEAFFGQGTRLTVV.

CDR3 loop: CASSLGQGQGTEAFF. The CDR3 DNA reads TGTGCCAGCAGCTTGGGTCAGGGACAGGGGACTGAAGCTTTCTTT. V and J are TRBV7-2 and TRBJ1-1, with 10 bases matching TRBD1. The CDR3 loop spans 15 amino acids. The V gene's germline CDR1 is SGHTA and CDR2 FQGNSA. V was pared by 3 bases and J by 5 bases, with 6 bases of the junction left unmatched.

The chain couples TRBV19 to TRBJ2-3, with a possible D match to TRBD2 (6 bases). The length of the CDR3 is 16 residues. Per the germline V gene, CDR1 is LNHDA and CDR2 is SQIVND (reference sequence). V was clipped by 5 bases and J by 3 bases, with 18 bases between them. As DNA, the CDR3 is TGTGCCAGTAGTTGGGGGGTTCGGATTGGGACAGATACGCAGTATTTT. Translation: CASSWGVRIGTDTQYF.

This chain connects TRBV30 to TRBJ1-1; TRBD1 is a possible D gene (6 bases). This CDR3 region has 14 residues. Germline CDR1 GTSNPN, CDR2 SVGIG (reference sequence). The V end lost 2 bases, the J end lost 1 base, and 11 bases lay between the germline ends. DNA for the CDR3: TGTGCCTGGAGTATCGTAGGGGGGAACACTGAAGCTTTCTTT. Translating gives CAWSIVGGNTEAFF.